This TCR beta chain stems from a study of cytomegalovirus exposure and HLA in healthy donors. Study-level results: The study assumed roughly uniform donor sequencing depth for presence/absence analyses.

A remark on this clone: Antigen unknown.

Each of the donors was a healthy bone marrow donor. Donors sampled were nominally healthy, though unrecorded immune exposures were likely. In germline, CDR1 is MNHEY, CDR2 SMNVEV (reference sequence). The V and J ends lost 6 bases and 6 bases respectively, with 18 bases between them. The CDR3 extends over 15 amino acids. Use of 60 Vbeta and 13 Jbeta primers characterized the PCR. This table comes from immunoSEQ multiplex PCR, and its TCRdb copy is limited to in-frame clones, with some not included. The sample has 100,000 to 150,000 clones; 70% to 80% are singletons. V and J are TRBV27 and TRBJ1-5, with a weak D call TRBD1 (6 bases). The TCR was taken from a female donor in good health and CMV-seronegative. Sequencing was done on a sample of PBMCs. The CDR3 spells CASSLGGYRGQPQHF. The CDR3 nucleotides read TGTGCCAGCAGCTTAGGGGGGTACCGCGGTCAGCCCCAGCATTTT.